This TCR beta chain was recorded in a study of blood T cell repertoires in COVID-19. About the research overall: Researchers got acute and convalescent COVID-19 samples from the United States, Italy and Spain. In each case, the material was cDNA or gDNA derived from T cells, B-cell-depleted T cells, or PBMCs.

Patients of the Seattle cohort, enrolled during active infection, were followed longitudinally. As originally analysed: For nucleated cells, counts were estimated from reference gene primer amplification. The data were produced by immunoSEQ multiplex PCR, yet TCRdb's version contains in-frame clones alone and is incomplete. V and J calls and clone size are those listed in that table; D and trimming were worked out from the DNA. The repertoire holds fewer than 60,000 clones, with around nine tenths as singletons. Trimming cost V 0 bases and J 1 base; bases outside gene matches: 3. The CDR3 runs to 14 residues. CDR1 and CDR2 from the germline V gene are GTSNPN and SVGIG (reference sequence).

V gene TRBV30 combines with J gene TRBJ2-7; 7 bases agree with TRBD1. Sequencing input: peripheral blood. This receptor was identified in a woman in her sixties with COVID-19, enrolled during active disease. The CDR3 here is CAWSVWDRSYEQYF. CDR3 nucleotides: TGTGCCTGGAGTGTGTGGGACAGATCCTACGAGCAGTACTTC.